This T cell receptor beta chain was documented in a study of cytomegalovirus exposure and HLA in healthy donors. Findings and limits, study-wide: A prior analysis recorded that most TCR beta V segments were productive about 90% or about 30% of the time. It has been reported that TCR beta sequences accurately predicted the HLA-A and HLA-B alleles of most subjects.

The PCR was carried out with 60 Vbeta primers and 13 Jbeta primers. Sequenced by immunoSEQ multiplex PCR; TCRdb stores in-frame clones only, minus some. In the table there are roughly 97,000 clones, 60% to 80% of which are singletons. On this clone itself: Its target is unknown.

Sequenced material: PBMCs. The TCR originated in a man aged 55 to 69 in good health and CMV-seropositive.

CDR3 in DNA: TGTGCCAGCTCGCCAGCTGGTGCCGGCGCCGGGGTTTCCGAGCAGTACTTC. Its protein is CASSPAGAGAGVSEQYF. The chain joins TRBV18 to TRBJ2-7; TRBD2 is a possible D gene (5 bases). This CDR3 comprises 17 residues. V gave up 6 bases and J gave up 6 bases, with 27 bases separating them. Per the germline V gene, CDR1 is KGHSH and CDR2 is LQKENI.